This TCR beta chain is from a study of regulatory T cells in long-lasting Graves disease. This clonotype was seen only a few times. Indicated time point: persistent/refractory GD, antithyroid drugs over 5 years with positive TRAb. PBMC RNA served as the TCR library source. The CDR3 has 15 residues. The germline CDR1 and CDR2 sequences are KGHDR and SFDVKD. J lost 1 base, V lost 9 bases, and 4 bases had no gene match. For TCR beta, libraries came from iRepertoire HTBI primers and Arm-PCR of CDR3 regions. MiXCR, run by TCRdb on the multiplex PCR reads, gives a single entry per CDR3 protein. Of 400,000 to 500,000 distinct CDR3 sequences in the sample, approximately 21% are singletons; the top ten hold roughly 7%.

This sequence was found in a female donor with Graves disease. The sequenced sample was peripheral blood mononuclear cells (PBMCs), obtained when the disease was refractory, from a patient treated with antithyroid drugs. This rearrangement joins TRBV24-1 to TRBJ2-2; 10 bases match TRBD1. The CDR3, as DNA: TGTGCCACCGGAAGGGACAGGGGGAACACCGGGGAGCTGTTTTTT. The encoded protein is CATGRDRGNTGELFF.